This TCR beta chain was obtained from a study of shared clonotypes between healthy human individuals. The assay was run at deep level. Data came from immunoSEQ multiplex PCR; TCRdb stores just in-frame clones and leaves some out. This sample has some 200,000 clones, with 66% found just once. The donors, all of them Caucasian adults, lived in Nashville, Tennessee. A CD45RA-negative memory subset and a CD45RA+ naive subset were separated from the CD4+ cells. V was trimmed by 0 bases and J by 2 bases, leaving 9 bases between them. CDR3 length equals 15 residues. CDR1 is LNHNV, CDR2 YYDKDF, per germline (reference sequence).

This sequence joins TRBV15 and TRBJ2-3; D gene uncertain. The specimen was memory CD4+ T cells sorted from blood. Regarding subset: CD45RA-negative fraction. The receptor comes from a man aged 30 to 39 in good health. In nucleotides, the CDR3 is TGTGCCACCAGCAGAGATCCGGTATCCACAGATACGCAGTATTTT. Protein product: CATSRDPVSTDTQYF.